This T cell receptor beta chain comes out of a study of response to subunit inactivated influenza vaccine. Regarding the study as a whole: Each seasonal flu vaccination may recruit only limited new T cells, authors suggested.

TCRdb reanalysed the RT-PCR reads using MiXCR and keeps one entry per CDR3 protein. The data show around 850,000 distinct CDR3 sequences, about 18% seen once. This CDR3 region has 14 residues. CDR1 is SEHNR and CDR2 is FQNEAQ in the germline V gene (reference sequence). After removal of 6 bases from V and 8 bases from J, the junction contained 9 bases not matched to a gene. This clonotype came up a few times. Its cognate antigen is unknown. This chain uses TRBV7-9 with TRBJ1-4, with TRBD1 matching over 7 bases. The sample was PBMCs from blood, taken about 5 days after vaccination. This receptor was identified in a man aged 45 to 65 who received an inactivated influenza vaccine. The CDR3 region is CASSPSTGWEKLFF. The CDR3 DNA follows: TGTGCCAGCAGTCCCTCGACAGGGTGGGAAAAACTGTTTTTT.